What follows is one T cell receptor (beta chain) and its context. What it recognizes is unknown. This sample stems from a study of CD8 T cells in ankylosing spondylitis. Quantitative 5'-RACE was performed with molecular barcodes, and it yielded the TCR beta libraries. TCRdb re-derived calls from the 5' RACE reads in MiXCR, one entry per CDR3 protein. The sample shows 380,000 or so distinct CDR3 sequences, 20% of them seen only once. The study's findings and limits: Reportedly, significant enrichment of disease-linked clones occurred in matched ankylosing spondylitis synovial fluid.

CDR3 length equals 13 residues. V was shortened by 3 bases and J by 6 bases, with 10 bases between the two germline ends. J is TRBJ2-3 and V is TRBV12-3 or TRBV12-4; D gene uncertain. Sequenced input: blood, either unsorted or a sorted T cell fraction (not recorded which). This TCR was recovered from a male donor with ankylosing spondylitis or in good health (not recorded which). The CDR3 DNA reads TGTGCCAGCAGTTTTGTGGGTGCGGATACGCAGTATTTT. Translating it yields CASSFVGADTQYF.